Each of the 9 T cell receptor beta chains below was sequenced from the same sample in a study of T cells in Graves' hyperthyroidism and ophthalmopathy. Amplification of TCR beta CDR3 regions was performed using RNA transcripts as template. A first-round RT-PCR of the TCR CDR3 used the HTBI primer set. One entry per CDR3 protein results from TCRdb running MiXCR on the multiplex PCR reads. The profile shows 300,000 to 350,000 distinct CDR3 sequences, roughly 20% of them singletons. The sample taken for sequencing was blood. Receptor source: a woman in her forties or fifties with Graves' hyperthyroidism.

The DNA of the CDR3 is TGTGCCAGCAATAACAGGGAGGGATATGGCTACACCTTC. It translates to CASNNREGYGYTF. This chain joins TRBV12-3 or TRBV12-4 and TRBJ1-2, with a tentative D call TRBD1 (6 bases). Deletions cut 7 bases from V and 5 bases from J, with 14 bases between. The CDR3 has 13 residues.

This clonotype has a handful of counts. The chain carries TRBV19 and TRBJ1-5; D gene unclear. The ends were cut back, 0 bases at V and 3 bases at J, with 6 bases in the middle. The CDR3 is made up of 14 amino acids. Germline assignment: CDR1 LNHDA and CDR2 SQIVND (reference sequence). The CDR3 region is CASSIEGNNQPQHF. The DNA of the CDR3 is TGTGCCAGTAGTATAGAAGGGAACAATCAGCCCCAGCATTTT.

This clonotype has ten or more counts. The chain couples TRBV2 to TRBJ2-3; TRBD1 matches at 7 bases. This CDR3 contains 12 residues. V shed 10 bases, J shed 4 bases, and the junction held 5 bases outside the gene matches. Germline V gene sequence: CDR1 SNHLY, CDR2 FYNNEI. The CDR3: CANKGQPDTQYF. The CDR3 region has the DNA TGTGCCAACAAGGGACAGCCAGATACGCAGTATTTT.

The V gene is TRBV5-5, the J gene TRBJ1-1; no firm D call. The CDR3 spans 13 residues. V was cut by 2 bases and J by 2 bases, with 7 bases left in between. CDR1 is SGHKS, CDR2 YYEKEE, per germline (reference sequence). CDR3 nucleotides: TGTGCCAGCAGCTTTCAGCCAAACACTGAAGCTTTCTTT. As protein: CASSFQPNTEAFF.

CDR3 residues: CASSAGGVLNTEAFF. CDR3 nucleotide sequence: TGTGCCAGCAGCGCAGGGGGTGTTTTGAACACTGAAGCTTTCTTT. The chain employs TRBV13 and TRBJ1-1; TRBD1 matches at 7 bases. The V gene's germline CDR1 is PRHDT and CDR2 FYEKMQ (reference sequence). The CDR3 consists of 15 residues. J lost 0 bases, V lost 5 bases, and 6 bases had no gene match.

The table lists this clonotype with a few counts. CDR3 region: CASSYGSGQGTFGYTF. In nucleotides, the CDR3 is TGCGCCAGCAGCTATGGCTCGGGACAGGGTACTTTCGGCTACACCTTC. The rearrangement links TRBV4-1 to TRBJ1-2; the match to TRBD1 covers 9 bases. Germline trimming cut 5 bases from V and 8 bases from J; bases unmatched to any gene: 15. Germline V gives CDR1 MGHRA, CDR2 YSYEKL. The CDR3 spans 16 residues.

In its sample, this clonotype was seen many times. The chain is built from TRBV10-3 and TRBJ1-1; 7 bases align to TRBD1. In germline, CDR1 is ENHRY, CDR2 SYGVKD. This CDR3 is built from 12 residues. Trimming at V came to 2 bases and at J to 11 bases, leaving 5 bases not matched to a gene. The CDR3 is CAISEGDSKAFF. Written as DNA, the CDR3 is TGTGCCATCAGTGAGGGGGACAGTAAGGCTTTCTTT.

On this clonotype itself: The CDR3 end shows no conserved phenylalanine or tryptophan, and so a read error is likely. The rearrangement uses TRBV20-1 and TRBJ2-3, with 8 positions matching TRBD2. V shed 0 bases, J shed 0 bases, and the junction held 2 bases outside the gene matches. Per germline, CDR1 DFQATT and CDR2 SNEGSKA (reference sequence). The CDR3 is 15 residues long. Here the CDR3 reads CSARESGGSTDTQYL. In nucleotides, the CDR3 is TGCAGTGCTAGAGAGTCGGGGGGGAGCACAGATACGCAGTATCTT.

The sample holds many counts of this clonotype. The chain combines TRBV19 with TRBJ1-1, with a tentative D call TRBD1 (5 bases). The CDR3 totals 16 residues. V was pared by 1 base and J by 0 bases, with 12 bases between. Germline lookup yields CDR1 LNHDA and CDR2 SQIVND (reference sequence). The CDR3 nucleotides are TGTGCCAGTAGTATAGGTCCCGGGGACGTGAACACTGAAGCTTTCTTT. The encoded protein is CASSIGPGDVNTEAFF.